This T cell receptor (beta chain) was recovered during a study of blood T cells in healthy people across ages. Findings and caveats of the study: The recorded TCR beta diversity per million T cells decreased in a roughly linear manner with age. Diversity estimates drawn from one million T cells were deemed underestimates.

This clonotype was seen more than once but under ten times. What it binds is not known. This may be a read error: a much more frequent sequence differs by one nucleotide. Peripheral blood from each donor was collected in a volume of 9.5 to 10 milliliters. In each sample, at least 6.5 million PBMCs were isolated. The CDR3 extends over 15 amino acids. CDR1 is KGHDR, CDR2 SFDVKD, per germline. A second PCR of 7 to 11 cycles used a sample-barcoded 5' primer and a J-beta primer mix. One entry per CDR3 protein, called by TCRdb with MiXCR from the 5' RACE reads. The sample lists 1 million to 1.2 million distinct CDR3 sequences, roughly two fifths occurring once.

The sequenced material came from blood. The TCR originated in a man aged 18 to 29 in good health. The rearrangement joins TRBV24-1 to TRBJ1-2; D remains unclear. The CDR3 DNA reads as TGTGCCACCAGTGATTCCGACAAACCTAACTATGACTACACCTTC. Its translation: CATSDSDKPNYDYTF.